These 18 T cell receptor beta chains were all obtained from the same sample, sequenced in a study of cytomegalovirus exposure and HLA in healthy donors. Generated by immunoSEQ multiplex PCR, the TCRdb table keeps only in-frame clones and is missing some. The data show 90,000 to 130,000 clones, nearly 97% seen once. Sequenced input: PBMCs. Receptors originate from a woman aged 18-29 years in good health and CMV-seronegative.

The V and J genes are TRBV18 and TRBJ2-5; 9 bases fit TRBD2. In germline, CDR1 is KGHSH, CDR2 LQKENI. The CDR3 extends over 16 amino acids. With 3 bases clipped from V and 5 bases from J, the junction kept 10 bases outside the gene matches. The chain's CDR3 is CASSPGTSSLTETQYF. CDR3 DNA: TGTGCCAGCTCACCCGGGACTAGCAGTCTTACGGAGACCCAGTACTTC.

The chain is built from TRBV28 and TRBJ1-6; D might be TRBD1 (6 bases). The germline V gene encodes CDR1 MDHEN and CDR2 SYDVKM. Trimming took 5 bases from V and 7 from J, leaving 15 bases between them. The CDR3 has 15 residues. The CDR3, as DNA: TGTGCCAGCAGTCTCCAGGGGTTCTTCAATTCACCCCTCCACTTT. This gives the protein CASSLQGFFNSPLHF. The full variable domain, its missing parts supplied by reference TRBV28 and TRBJ1-6, is DVKVTQSSRYLVKRTGEKVFLECVQDMDHENMFWYRQDPGLGLRLIYFSYDVKMKEKGDIPEGYSVSREKKERFSLILESASTNQTSMYLCASSLQGFFNSPLHFGNGTRLTVT.

This rearrangement joins TRBV2 to TRBJ1-1; 12 nucleotides match TRBD1. Germline V gives CDR1 SNHLY, CDR2 FYNNEI. The V and J ends lost 3 bases and 0 bases, in that order; junction bases with no gene match: 5. The CDR3 contains 17 residues. The CDR3 loop reads CASSEVGQGALNTEAFF. CDR3 DNA sequence: TGTGCCAGCAGTGAGGTGGGACAGGGGGCCTTGAACACTGAAGCTTTCTTT.

The rearrangement links TRBV5-1 to TRBJ1-1; 7 bases are shared with TRBD1. Germline CDR1 is SGHRS and CDR2 is YFSETQ. J lost 3 bases, V lost 1 base, and 9 bases had no gene match. The CDR3 sequence is 16 residues long. The CDR3 DNA is TGCGCCAGCAGCTTGAGGACAGGTCCCCCTTACACTGAAGCTTTCTTT. Translating gives CASSLRTGPPYTEAFF. The whole variable domain, remainder taken from reference TRBV5-1 and TRBJ1-1, is KAGVTQTPRYLIKTRGQQVTLSCSPISGHRSVSWYQQTPGQGLQFLFEYFSETQRNKGNFPGRFSGRQFSNSRSEMNVSTLELGDSALYLCASSLRTGPPYTEAFFGQGTRLTVV.

This chain uses TRBV5-8 with TRBJ2-1; 8 nucleotides match TRBD1. J was trimmed by 4 bases and V by 6 bases; bases with no gene match: 12. The germline gives CDR1 SGHTS, CDR2 YDEGEE. The CDR3 is 16 amino acids. The CDR3 reads CASNPRGTGEYNEQFF. The CDR3 nucleotides are TGTGCCAGCAACCCGAGGGGGACAGGAGAGTACAATGAGCAGTTCTTC.

V usage is TRBV10-3 and J usage is TRBJ1-1, with TRBD1 matching over 11 bases. Looked up from germline, CDR1 is ENHRY and CDR2 is SYGVKD. The CDR3 is 14 residues long. Trimming took 4 bases from V and 4 from J; bases not matched to a gene: 2. The CDR3 sequence is CAISAGTGGTEAFF. Written as DNA, the CDR3 is TGTGCCATCAGTGCCGGGACAGGGGGCACTGAAGCTTTCTTT.

V gene TRBV28 combines with J gene TRBJ1-2; weak D call: TRBD1 (5 bases). The CDR3 spans 18 residues. Germline CDR1 and CDR2: MDHEN and SYDVKM. V was trimmed by 3 bases and J by 1 base, leaving 21 bases between them. The CDR3 sequence: CASSLADNIGGINYGYTF. The CDR3 DNA is TGTGCCAGCAGTTTGGCCGACAACATCGGGGGGATTAACTATGGCTACACCTTC.

This clone was picked up one time. The chain recombines TRBV4-2 with TRBJ2-6, with D uncertain. V was cut by 0 bases and J by 0 bases, with 6 bases left in between. The CDR3 contains 16 residues. Per germline, CDR1 LGHNA and CDR2 YNFKEQ. CDR3 sequence: CASSQEAHSGANVLTF. As DNA, the CDR3 is TGTGCCAGCAGCCAAGAAGCCCACTCTGGGGCCAACGTCCTGACTTTC.

This clone was seen a single time. The gene calls are TRBV6-6 and TRBJ1-1, with D hard to call. Germline-derived CDR1 and CDR2 are MNHNY and SVGAGI (reference sequence). Trimming took off 2 bases at V and 1 base at J, with 14 bases between the two ends. The CDR3 consists of 16 residues. DNA of the CDR3: TGTGCCAGCAGTTACCGCGGGCATGCGGCGAACACTGAAGCTTTCTTT. Translating gives CASSYRGHAANTEAFF.

The rearrangement links TRBV2 to TRBJ2-1, with TRBD2 identical over 7 bases. The germline gives CDR1 SNHLY, CDR2 FYNNEI. V was clipped by 4 bases and J by 6 bases; unmatched bases: 6. The CDR3 runs 14 residues. This CDR3 reads CASSGRGLINEQFF. The CDR3 coding sequence is TGTGCCAGCAGTGGGAGGGGACTAATCAATGAGCAGTTCTTC.

The chain recombines TRBV11-2 with TRBJ2-5; 9 positions agree with TRBD2. The V gene's germline CDR1 is SGHAT and CDR2 FQNNGV. V dropped 1 base and J dropped 2; count of bases not matched to a gene: 8. This CDR3 is 17 amino acids long. This CDR3 reads CASSLGLASGVQETQYF. The CDR3 region has the DNA TGTGCCAGCAGCTTAGGGTTGGCTAGCGGGGTACAAGAGACCCAGTACTTC.

The chain recombines TRBV29-1 with TRBJ1-2; D gene unclear. The CDR3 totals 13 residues. The germline V gene has CDR1 SQVTM and CDR2 ANQGSEA. V was pared by 0 bases and J by 8 bases, with 13 bases between. Here the CDR3 DNA reads TGCAGCGTTGAAGATCGGGAGGGCCCGGGCTACACCTTC. It translates to CSVEDREGPGYTF.

The genes are TRBV11-2 and TRBJ1-2; possibly TRBD1 for D (6 bases). Germline assignment: CDR1 SGHAT and CDR2 FQNNGV. Trimming shortened V by 0 bases and J by 8 bases, and 10 bases separated the two germline ends. The CDR3 covers 13 residues. CDR3 residues: CASSLDGGGGYTF. CDR3 nucleotides: TGTGCCAGCAGCTTAGACGGGGGGGGCGGCTACACCTTC.

V gene TRBV29-1 combines with J gene TRBJ1-4; the D is unclear. Germline-derived CDR1 and CDR2 are SQVTM and ANQGSEA. V was cut by 3 bases and J by 0 bases, with 11 bases left in between. The CDR3 covers 15 residues. The CDR3 nucleotides read TGCAGCGTTGAGGAGGGCCGTGCAACTAATGAAAAACTGTTTTTT. It is translated as CSVEEGRATNEKLFF.

J is TRBJ2-7 and V is TRBV25-1, with TRBD2 as a possible D gene (6 bases). CDR3 size: 14 residues. V gave up 6 bases and J gave up 1 base, with 13 bases separating them. Looked up from germline, CDR1 is MGHDK and CDR2 is SYGVNS. The CDR3 protein is CASSVAGISYEQYF. The CDR3 coding sequence is TGTGCCAGCAGCGTCGCGGGGATATCCTACGAGCAGTACTTC.

J is TRBJ2-4 and V is TRBV5-6; unclear D gene. Germline loops: CDR1 SGHDT, CDR2 YYEEEE. The length of the CDR3 is 14 residues. Trimming took off 4 bases at V and 5 bases at J, with 13 bases between the two ends. The CDR3 nucleotides read TGTGCCAGCAGCCCCGGAGTAGTAGAAAACATTCAGTACTTC. It yields the protein CASSPGVVENIQYF.

The V and J genes are TRBV5-1 and TRBJ2-3, with 8 bases identical to TRBD2. V was clipped by 0 bases and J by 8 bases; unmatched bases: 5. The CDR3 is 14 residues long. The germline CDR1 and CDR2 sequences are SGHRS and YFSETQ. Here the CDR3 DNA reads TGCGCCAGCAGCTTGGAAGTCGCGGGGGGTACGCAGTATTTT. Protein: CASSLEVAGGTQYF.

This CDR3 reads CASSVLPGGPYEQFF. In nucleotides, the CDR3 is TGTGCCAGCAGCGTACTGCCGGGGGGGCCTTATGAGCAGTTCTTC. The chain is built from TRBV9 and TRBJ2-1, with TRBD2 matching 8 bases. CDR3 length equals 15 residues. The junction had 8 bases not matched to a gene; V was cut back by 1 base and J by 8 bases. Germline loops: CDR1 SGDLS, CDR2 YYNGEE.